The 13 T cell receptor beta chains reported below all come from one sample, sequenced in a study of blood T cell repertoires in COVID-19. This table comes from immunoSEQ multiplex PCR, and its TCRdb copy is limited to in-frame clones, with some not included. Of tens of thousands of clones in the sample, roughly 85% were seen once. The specimen sequenced was peripheral blood. The source of these receptors is a human donor in a cohort sampled during active COVID-19.

This clone was seen a single time. CDR3 nucleotides: TGCAGCGTTTCGGTGGCCCAGCGGTATTTT. This encodes CSVSVAQRYF. The chain couples TRBV29-1 to TRBJ2-3; D uncertain. Deletions cut 5 bases from V and 14 bases from J, with 14 bases between. CDR3 size: 10 residues. Germline values: CDR1 SQVTM, CDR2 ANQGSEA.

CDR3 in DNA: TGTGCCAGCAGCGCCTACCTAGCGGGGGAGCAGTACTTC. Amino acids: CASSAYLAGEQYF. V and J are TRBV7-2 and TRBJ2-7; 9 nucleotides match TRBD2. The V gene's germline CDR1 is SGHTA and CDR2 FQGNSA. This CDR3 contains 13 residues. V shed 5 bases and J 7 bases; nucleotides not matched to a gene: 6.

This rearrangement joins TRBV29-1 to TRBJ1-1, with D possibly matching TRBD1 (6 bases). The CDR3 loop spans 10 amino acids. V lost 7 bases, J lost 12 bases, and 15 bases lay in between. From germline, CDR1 is SQVTM and CDR2 ANQGSEA. The CDR3 DNA follows: TGCAGCGGGGGTGGACAGATAACTTTCTTT. Encoded protein: CSGGGQITFF.

A single count supports this clone. The V gene is TRBV6-4, the J gene TRBJ2-3; TRBD2 is a possible D gene (5 bases). This CDR3 has 13 amino acids. Germline loops: CDR1 MRHNA, CDR2 SNTAGT. Deletions cut 4 bases from V and 2 bases from J, with 7 bases between. The CDR3 spells CASSGEITDTQYF. Here the CDR3 DNA reads TGTGCCAGCAGTGGGGAGATCACAGATACGCAGTATTTT.

The V and J genes are TRBV5-1 and TRBJ2-3, with 9 positions matching TRBD1. J lost 2 bases, V lost 3 bases, and 7 bases had no gene match. CDR3 length equals 16 residues. CDR1 and CDR2 from the germline V gene are SGHRS and YFSETQ. CDR3 loop: CASSSQGAPITDTQYF. The CDR3 DNA follows: TGCGCCAGCAGCTCACAGGGGGCTCCCATCACAGATACGCAGTATTTT.

The chain couples TRBV29-1 to TRBJ2-3; perhaps TRBD2 as D (5 bases). CDR1 and CDR2 (germline): SQVTM, ANQGSEA. The CDR3 has 11 residues. V was cut by 8 bases and J by 5 bases, with 11 bases left in between. The CDR3 sequence: CSTDRGDTQYF. The CDR3 DNA sequence: TGCAGCACCGACCGGGGAGATACGCAGTATTTT.

The chain recombines TRBV6-1 with TRBJ1-2; D not certain. The V and J ends lost 1 base and 4 bases respectively, with 7 bases between them. CDR1 and CDR2 from the germline V gene are MNHNS and SASEGT. This CDR3 is 13 amino acids long. Here the CDR3 DNA reads TGTGCCAGCAGTGAAGGTCGCGGCTATGGCTACACCTTC. Its translation is CASSEGRGYGYTF.

Here the CDR3 DNA reads TGTGCCTGGGGGACAGGGGTCACTGAAGCTTTCTTT. Protein sequence: CAWGTGVTEAFF. The chain carries TRBV30 and TRBJ1-1, with 10 bases lining up with TRBD1. Germline V gene data show CDR1 as GTSNPN and CDR2 as SVGIG (reference sequence). The CDR3 contains 12 residues. With V trimmed by 5 bases and J by 4 bases, 1 base remained unmatched.

In DNA form, the CDR3 reads TGTGCCAGTAGTGAGAGGGAACCCTACTACAATGAGCAGTTCTTC. Amino acid sequence: CASSEREPYYNEQFF. This chain links TRBV19 with TRBJ2-1; D may be TRBD2 (5 bases). The CDR3 is 15 amino acids. V was trimmed by 5 bases and J by 3 bases, leaving 14 bases between them. CDR1 is LNHDA and CDR2 is SQIVND in the germline V gene (reference sequence).

The chain uses TRBV19 and TRBJ2-7, with 8 bases identical to TRBD1. Trimming removed 7 bases from V and 5 bases from J; junction bases left unmatched: 7. The CDR3 runs to 13 residues. Germline V lookup: CDR1 LNHDA, CDR2 SQIVND (reference sequence). CDR3 residues: CASIGQGRHEQYF. The CDR3 DNA reads as TGTGCCAGTATTGGACAGGGTAGGCACGAGCAGTACTTC.

The chain employs TRBV27 and TRBJ1-5, with 7 bases identical to TRBD1. V was clipped by 8 bases and J by 1 base; unmatched bases: 8. The CDR3 length is 15 residues. From germline, CDR1 is MNHEY and CDR2 SMNVEV (reference sequence). The CDR3 loop reads CASRPGQLSNQPQHF. CDR3 sequence (DNA): TGTGCCAGCCGGCCGGGACAGCTAAGCAATCAGCCCCAGCATTTT.

The rearrangement uses TRBV6-5 and TRBJ2-7; a possible D gene is TRBD1 (5 bases). Trimming cost V 10 bases and J 0 bases, with 16 bases left between them. CDR3 length equals 14 residues. Germline CDR1 is MNHEY and CDR2 is SVGAGI. CDR3 in DNA: TGTGCCACCCGGAAGGGGATTAGCTCCTACGAGCAGTACTTC. This sequence encodes CATRKGISSYEQYF.

The chain is built from TRBV5-1 and TRBJ2-1; 9 positions match TRBD2. CDR1 is SGHRS, CDR2 YFSETQ, per germline. This CDR3 has 18 residues. Losses at the gene ends were 7 bases for V and 3 bases for J; bases not matched to a gene: 17. CDR3 region: CASRWEAQGSGGYNEQFF. The CDR3 coding sequence is TGCGCCAGCCGTTGGGAGGCCCAAGGTAGCGGGGGCTACAATGAGCAGTTCTTC.